These 25 T cell receptor beta chains were sequenced from one sample in a study of CD8 T cells in ankylosing spondylitis. Study-level results: A motif of 8 or 9 highly homologous TCR beta variants was seen as apparently characteristic of ankylosing spondylitis blood.

A single record per CDR3 protein comes from TCRdb applying MiXCR to the 5' RACE reads. The sample has about 700,000 distinct CDR3 sequences; 15% to 20% are singletons. For these TCRs, the target antigens are not known. Sequencing was performed on blood, either unsorted or a sorted T cell fraction (not recorded which). Every receptor here comes from a male donor with ankylosing spondylitis.

This clonotype was detected a few times. The chain recombines TRBV29-1 with TRBJ1-1, with TRBD1 matching over 7 bases. Germline CDR1 reads SQVTM; CDR2 reads ANQGSEA. Trimming removed 0 bases from V and 3 bases from J; junction bases left unmatched: 7. The CDR3 has 15 amino acids. The CDR3 sequence is CSVEDRAGGDTEAFF. The CDR3 region has the DNA TGCAGCGTTGAAGATCGGGCAGGGGGGGACACTGAAGCTTTCTTT.

This clonotype was found a few times. The chain combines TRBV12-3 or TRBV12-4 with TRBJ2-1, with 8 bases that match TRBD2. The ends lost 6 bases at V and 7 bases at J; junction bases unmatched: 8. This CDR3 has 14 amino acids. The CDR3 here is CASSHDRGGNEQFF. The CDR3 DNA sequence: TGTGCCAGCAGCCACGATCGGGGGGGAAATGAGCAGTTCTTC.

V gene TRBV19 combines with J gene TRBJ2-2, with D unclear. Trimming shortened V by 11 bases and J by 1 base, and 11 bases separated the two germline ends. The germline CDR1 and CDR2 sequences are LNHDA and SQIVND (reference sequence). CDR3 length equals 13 residues. CDR3 protein: CAARAGNTGELFF. CDR3 sequence (DNA): TGTGCCGCTCGGGCAGGGAACACCGGGGAGCTGTTTTTT.

The sample holds one count of this clonotype. The V call is TRBV12-3 or TRBV12-4, the J call TRBJ2-3; 14 bases agree with TRBD2. CDR3 length: 18 amino acids. With 6 bases clipped from V and 5 bases from J, the junction kept 13 bases outside the gene matches. The DNA of the CDR3 is TGTGCCAGCAGCCACACCGGGACTAGCGGGGGACTCATAGATACGCAGTATTTT. Translation gives CASSHTGTSGGLIDTQYF.

This sequence joins TRBV6-1 and TRBJ2-5; 10 nucleotides align to TRBD1. The length of the CDR3 is 17 residues. Germline V lookup: CDR1 MNHNS, CDR2 SASEGT. V was pared by 5 bases and J by 2 bases, with 11 bases of the junction left unmatched. The CDR3 nucleotides read TGTGCCAGCAGTACCGGACCGGGACAGGGGAGGCAAGAGACCCAGTACTTC. This translates into CASSTGPGQGRQETQYF.

V usage is TRBV5-6 and J usage is TRBJ2-3; D is possibly TRBD1 or TRBD2 (5 bases each). Germline CDR1 SGHDT, CDR2 YYEEEE. V lost 8 bases and J 2 bases, leaving 15 bases between the germline ends. CDR3 length: 14 residues. The CDR3: CASNRDGHTDTQYF. The CDR3 bases are TGTGCCAGTAACCGGGACGGACACACAGATACGCAGTATTTT.

This clonotype has only a few counts. J is TRBJ2-5 and V is TRBV12-3 or TRBV12-4; 10 nucleotides align to TRBD2. The CDR3 runs to 17 residues. V was clipped by 4 bases and J by 5 bases; unmatched bases: 13. The CDR3 region is CASSSTGSGGAYETQYF. In DNA form, the CDR3 reads TGTGCCAGCAGTTCGACCGGCAGCGGGGGGGCTTATGAGACCCAGTACTTC.

This clonotype was observed a few times. The genes are TRBV5-1 and TRBJ1-5, with D possibly TRBD1 on 5 matching bases. Germline values: CDR1 SGHRS, CDR2 YFSETQ. V lost 2 bases to trimming and J lost 0 bases, with 12 bases between them. The CDR3 runs to 16 residues. DNA for the CDR3: TGCGCCAGCAGCTTCCGGGACCGGGATAGCAATCAGCCCCAGCATTTT. Translating gives CASSFRDRDSNQPQHF.

The genes are TRBV7-9 and TRBJ2-7, with 8 bases matching TRBD2. Germline V CDR1 and CDR2: SEHNR, FQNEAQ (reference sequence). Losses at the gene ends were 5 bases for V and 0 bases for J; bases not matched to a gene: 6. CDR3 length: 15 amino acids. CDR3 amino acids: CASSNLAGSSYEQYF. In nucleotides, the CDR3 is TGTGCCAGCAGCAATTTAGCGGGAAGCTCCTACGAGCAGTACTTC. The variable domain in full, completed from reference TRBV7-9 and TRBJ2-7, reads DTGVSQNPRHKITKRGQNVTFRCDPISEHNRLYWYRQTLGQGPEFLTYFQNEAQLEKSRLLSDRFSAERPKGSFSTLEIQRTEQGDSAMYLCASSNLAGSSYEQYFGPGTRLTVT.

The chain carries TRBV29-1 and TRBJ2-7; D gene uncertain. This CDR3 is 13 amino acids long. Germline CDR1 SQVTM, CDR2 ANQGSEA. V lost 4 bases, J lost 3 bases, and 13 bases lay in between. CDR3 in DNA: TGCAGCGTTGGGGCGCCAACCAACTACGAGCAGTACTTC. It yields the protein CSVGAPTNYEQYF.

This rearrangement joins TRBV4-1 to TRBJ2-7; TRBD1 agrees at 7 bases. V was clipped by 1 base and J by 2 bases; unmatched bases: 5. Per the germline V gene, CDR1 is MGHRA and CDR2 is YSYEKL. CDR3 length: 15 amino acids. The CDR3 coding sequence is TGCGCCAGCAGCCAAGGGGACAGTGAGACCTACGAGCAGTACTTC. This sequence encodes CASSQGDSETYEQYF.

The genes are TRBV7-9 and TRBJ2-1, with 9 bases identical to TRBD1. The germline V gene has CDR1 SEHNR and CDR2 FQNEAQ (reference sequence). This CDR3 contains 15 residues. Losses at the gene ends were 7 bases for V and 4 bases for J; bases not matched to a gene: 8. The CDR3 loop is CASTSRDRVYNEQFF. CDR3 coding DNA: TGTGCCAGCACCTCCCGGGACAGGGTTTACAATGAGCAGTTCTTC. The complete variable domain, with remaining parts taken from reference TRBV7-9 and TRBJ2-1, reads DTGVSQNPRHKITKRGQNVTFRCDPISEHNRLYWYRQTLGQGPEFLTYFQNEAQLEKSRLLSDRFSAERPKGSFSTLEIQRTEQGDSAMYLCASTSRDRVYNEQFFGPGTRLTVL.

This chain connects TRBV6-1 to TRBJ1-3; a weak D match, TRBD1 (5 bases). Germline V gene data show CDR1 as MNHNS and CDR2 as SASEGT. CDR3 length equals 15 residues. V was clipped by 3 bases and J by 4 bases, with 13 bases between them. The CDR3 sequence: CASSEGPTPGNTIYF. CDR3 sequence (DNA): TGTGCCAGCAGTGAGGGACCCACGCCCGGAAACACCATATATTTT.

This clonotype appeared a few times. The junction differs from germline at one of its ends, possibly a read error. The rearrangement links TRBV10-3 to TRBJ2-7; 10 bases align to TRBD2. The CDR3 totals 15 residues. Germline V gene data show CDR1 as ENHRY and CDR2 as SYGVKD. The CDR3 is CASSERLAGPYEQYF. CDR3 DNA sequence: TGTGCCAGCAGTGAAAGACTAGCGGGTCCCTACGAGCAGTACTTC.

The rearrangement joins TRBV9 to TRBJ2-7, with TRBD2 identical over 9 bases. Germline trimming cut 0 bases from V and 6 bases from J; bases unmatched to any gene: 4. The CDR3 extends over 14 amino acids. Germline lookup yields CDR1 SGDLS and CDR2 YYNGEE. This CDR3 reads CASSVGREGGEQYF. The CDR3, as DNA: TGTGCCAGCAGCGTAGGGCGGGAGGGCGGCGAGCAGTACTTC. The whole variable domain, remainder taken from reference TRBV9 and TRBJ2-7, is DSGVTQTPKHLITATGQRVTLRCSPRSGDLSVYWYQQSLDQGLQFLIQYYNGEERAKGNILERFSAQQFPDLHSELNLSSLELGDSALYFCASSVGREGGEQYFGPGTRLTVT.

The sample holds a few counts of this clonotype. The chain has TRBV20-1 and TRBJ2-1; TRBD2 matches 8 bases. This CDR3 is built from 13 residues. J lost 2 bases, V lost 5 bases, and 2 bases had no gene match. Germline CDR1 is DFQATT and CDR2 is SNEGSKA (reference sequence). CDR3 DNA: TGCAGTGCTGGGACTAGGCCCTACAATGAGCAGTTCTTC. Amino acids: CSAGTRPYNEQFF.

The chain uses TRBV20-1 and TRBJ2-5; 8 nucleotides align to TRBD2. Germline V gene lookup returns CDR1 DFQATT and CDR2 SNEGSKA (reference sequence). The CDR3 totals 19 residues. Trimming at V came to 0 bases and at J to 5 bases, leaving 20 bases not matched to a gene. CDR3 nucleotides: TGCAGTGCTAGAGACCTAACTAGGACTAGCAGGAGAGGGTGGGAGACCCAGTACTTC. Its protein is CSARDLTRTSRRGWETQYF.

V and J are TRBV20-1 and TRBJ2-1, with 12 bases fitting TRBD2. Germline CDR1 and CDR2: DFQATT and SNEGSKA (reference sequence). The J segment lost 8 bases and the V segment lost 0 bases, leaving 5 bases of the junction unmatched. This CDR3 is 15 amino acids long. CDR3 in DNA: TGCAGTGCTAGAGATCTGACTAGCGGGAGACATGAGCAGTTCTTC. Translation: CSARDLTSGRHEQFF.

The V gene is TRBV4-1, the J gene TRBJ1-2; a possible D gene is TRBD1 (5 bases). This CDR3 is 16 amino acids long. Per the germline V gene, CDR1 is MGHRA and CDR2 is YSYEKL. V shed 3 bases and J shed 6 bases, with 20 bases lying between them. The CDR3 spells CASSHPFSGPQDGYTF. CDR3 bases: TGCGCCAGCAGCCATCCCTTCTCAGGGCCCCAGGATGGCTACACCTTC.

J is TRBJ1-1 and V is TRBV10-2; D call uncertain. This CDR3 region has 12 residues. Germline V lookup: CDR1 WSHSY, CDR2 SAAADI. V was shortened by 3 bases and J by 6 bases, with 8 bases between the two germline ends. The CDR3 sequence: CASSDGPPEAFF. CDR3 DNA: TGCGCCAGCAGTGACGGACCCCCTGAAGCTTTCTTT.

This clonotype was seen more than once but under ten times. The chain carries TRBV6-2 or TRBV6-3 and TRBJ2-7, with D uncertain. Trimming removed 2 bases from V and 2 bases from J, with 7 bases in between. The CDR3 is made up of 13 amino acids. CDR1 is MNHEY and CDR2 is SVGEGT in the germline V gene. CDR3 DNA sequence: TGTGCCAGCAGTTACCCGTACACCTACGAGCAGTACTTC. Protein: CASSYPYTYEQYF.

This chain connects TRBV6-6 to TRBJ2-1; D unclear. The CDR3 contains 13 residues. Germline-derived CDR1 and CDR2 are MNHNY and SVGAGI (reference sequence). Between the trimmed V and J ends, which lost 0 bases and 4 bases, there was a span of 4 bases. The CDR3 DNA sequence: TGTGCCAGCAGTTACTCCCGGTACAATGAGCAGTTCTTC. Amino acid sequence: CASSYSRYNEQFF.

This clonotype was seen just once. J is TRBJ1-1 and V is TRBV5-6; no clear D gene. This CDR3 is built from 15 residues. V lost 2 bases to trimming and J lost 5 bases, with 16 bases between them. Germline V gene data show CDR1 as SGHDT and CDR2 as YYEEEE. CDR3 nucleotides: TGTGCCAGCAGCTTCGGCCGTGGGGAAGTGACTGAAGCTTTCTTT. Amino acids: CASSFGRGEVTEAFF.

The J gene is TRBJ2-7, the V gene TRBV9; D not certain. The CDR3 is made up of 17 amino acids. Germline V gene lookup returns CDR1 SGDLS and CDR2 YYNGEE. With 2 bases removed from V and 1 base from J, the gap between germline ends came to 19 bases. CDR3 region: CASSVGLAGSVSYEQYF. In DNA, the CDR3 is TGTGCCAGCAGCGTTGGGCTGGCCGGCAGCGTTTCCTACGAGCAGTACTTC.

This clonotype was observed many times. The chain joins TRBV12-3 or TRBV12-4 to TRBJ2-7, with 10 bases matching TRBD1. The J segment lost 5 bases and the V segment lost 4 bases, leaving 5 bases of the junction unmatched. CDR3 length equals 14 residues. This chain's CDR3 is CASSSRDRGHEQYF. The CDR3 DNA reads as TGTGCCAGCAGTTCCCGGGACAGGGGCCACGAGCAGTACTTC.